Each of the 7 T cell receptor beta chains below was sequenced from the same sample in a study of blood T cell repertoires in COVID-19. The protocol was immunoSEQ multiplex PCR, while the TCRdb copy is restricted to in-frame clones and leaves out a portion. The sample shows some 240,000 clones, around four fifths of them seen only once. The specimen was peripheral blood. These receptors all stem from a woman in her fifties or sixties with active or convalescent COVID-19.

This chain uses TRBV30 with TRBJ2-7, with 7 bases matching TRBD1. This CDR3 contains 14 residues. V lost 5 bases and J lost 2; bases outside the gene matches: 9. Germline loops: CDR1 GTSNPN, CDR2 SVGIG (reference sequence). The CDR3 sequence: CAWGSGTAPYEQYF. CDR3 nucleotides: TGTGCCTGGGGGTCCGGGACAGCCCCCTACGAGCAGTACTTC.

The rearrangement links TRBV21-1 to TRBJ1-2; the table's D call, TRBD1, was not checked against the DNA. TRBV21-1 counts as a pseudogene. CDR3 length: 13 residues. The CDR3 region has the DNA TGTGCCAGCCCGGGACAGACCTTAATAGGCTACACCTTC. This sequence encodes CASPGQTLIGYTF.

J is TRBJ1-2 and V is TRBV25-1; a possible D gene is TRBD1 (6 bases). V was clipped by 4 bases and J by 4 bases, with 13 bases between them. Germline-derived CDR1 and CDR2 are MGHDK and SYGVNS. The CDR3 runs to 14 residues. CDR3 sequence (DNA): TGTGCCAGCAGTGCTCAGGGGCAGGGCTATGGCTACACCTTC. It translates to CASSAQGQGYGYTF.

This clone occurred once. The chain employs TRBV3-1 (or the pseudogene TRBV3-2) and TRBJ2-3, with 7 bases lining up with TRBD2. In germline, CDR1 is LGHDT, CDR2 YNNKEL (reference sequence). The CDR3 extends over 14 amino acids. J lost 4 bases, V lost 1 base, and 2 bases had no gene match. CDR3 amino acids: CASSQGLAADTQYF. In nucleotides, the CDR3 is TGTGCCAGCAGCCAAGGGCTAGCGGCAGATACGCAGTATTTT.

The rearrangement links TRBV19 to TRBJ2-1; the match to TRBD2 covers 12 bases. Looked up from germline, CDR1 is LNHDA and CDR2 is SQIVND (reference sequence). This CDR3 is built from 17 residues. Losses at the gene ends were 3 bases for V and 7 bases for J; bases not matched to a gene: 10. CDR3 protein: CASSMFLAGGPGNEQFF. The DNA of the CDR3 is TGTGCCAGTAGTATGTTTCTAGCGGGGGGGCCGGGGAATGAGCAGTTCTTC.

This chain connects TRBV3-1 (or the pseudogene TRBV3-2) to TRBJ2-6; no reliable D call. With 4 bases removed from V and 2 bases from J, the gap between germline ends came to 9 bases. CDR1 and CDR2 from the germline V gene are LGHDT and YNNKEL (reference sequence). The CDR3 is made up of 15 amino acids. The CDR3 bases are TGTGCCAGCAGCCCCCGGTCCACTGGGGCCAACGTCCTGACTTTC. Translated, it gives CASSPRSTGANVLTF.

This sequence joins TRBV7-9 and TRBJ1-5, with 11 bases aligning to TRBD1. With 5 bases clipped from V and 1 base from J, the junction kept 4 bases outside the gene matches. The CDR3 consists of 16 residues. Germline V gene data show CDR1 as SEHNR and CDR2 as FQNEAQ (reference sequence). The CDR3 sequence: CASSPGQGASNQPQHF. CDR3 nucleotide sequence: TGTGCCAGCAGCCCAGGACAGGGGGCCAGCAATCAGCCCCAGCATTTT.